Following are 22 T cell receptor beta chains from one sample sequenced in a study of shared clonotypes between healthy human individuals. Only in-frame clones appear in the TCRdb table, and some are missing; sequencing was by immunoSEQ multiplex PCR. The data contain 950,000 to 1,200,000 clones, approximately 75% of them singletons. The sequenced material came from memory CD4+ T cells from PBMCs. As for subset: CD45RA-negative fraction. These receptors came from a man between 18 and 29 years old in good health. Some clones in this sample may be carry-over from other donors' samples.

The chain has TRBV7-9 and TRBJ2-5; no definite D call. There are 13 residues in the CDR3. Germline-derived CDR1 and CDR2 are SEHNR and FQNEAQ (reference sequence). V was trimmed by 4 bases and J by 1 base, leaving 7 bases between them. CDR3 sequence: CASSWASQETQYF. As DNA, the CDR3 is TGTGCCAGCAGCTGGGCCTCCCAAGAGACCCAGTACTTC.

The chain is built from TRBV19 and TRBJ2-7, with 12 nucleotides matching TRBD1. V lost 4 bases, J lost 4 bases, and 5 bases stayed unmatched. CDR3 length equals 15 residues. Germline V CDR1 and CDR2: LNHDA, SQIVND (reference sequence). The CDR3 reads CASSTPGQGAYEQYF. CDR3 in DNA: TGTGCCAGTAGTACCCCGGGACAGGGGGCATACGAGCAGTACTTC.

The chain is built from TRBV7-9 and TRBJ2-5; 7 bases fit TRBD2. This CDR3 comprises 13 residues. Per germline, CDR1 SEHNR and CDR2 FQNEAQ (reference sequence). The J segment lost 5 bases and the V segment lost 7 bases, leaving 7 bases of the junction unmatched. CDR3 in DNA: TGTGCCAGCAACCCAATGGGGGGGGAGACCCAGTACTTC. Amino acid sequence: CASNPMGGETQYF.

The CDR3 here is CASSSRRRDRGETQYF. The CDR3, as DNA: TGCGCCAGCAGCTCTAGGCGCCGGGACAGGGGGGAGACCCAGTACTTC. This rearrangement joins TRBV5-1 to TRBJ2-5; TRBD1 matches at 11 bases. The CDR3 loop spans 16 amino acids. Trimming cost V 3 bases and J 5 bases; bases outside gene matches: 9. Germline V gene data show CDR1 as SGHRS and CDR2 as YFSETQ.

The chain links TRBV2 to TRBJ2-1, with TRBD2 matching 8 bases. Germline CDR1 SNHLY, CDR2 FYNNEI. V gave up 5 bases and J gave up 8 bases; unmatched junction bases: 2. The CDR3 loop spans 12 amino acids. DNA for the CDR3: TGTGCCAGCAGTTACGGGAGGGATGAGCAGTTCTTC. This sequence encodes CASSYGRDEQFF.

The chain couples TRBV2 to TRBJ2-7; TRBD1 matches at 7 bases. This CDR3 has 13 residues. Trimming removed 5 bases from V and 3 bases from J; junction bases left unmatched: 4. Germline CDR1 and CDR2: SNHLY and FYNNEI. CDR3 DNA sequence: TGTGCCAGCAGTTCCGGGACAGTCTACGAGCAGTACTTC. This encodes CASSSGTVYEQYF.

This clone was counted a few times. This sequence joins TRBV2 and TRBJ1-5, with 8 nucleotides matching TRBD1. The CDR3 runs to 13 residues. V lost 6 bases and J lost 11; bases outside the gene matches: 9. CDR1 is SNHLY, CDR2 FYNNEI, per germline. The CDR3 DNA follows: TGTGCCAGCAGCCCACAGGGGGTTTTGACCCAGCATTTT. Translation gives CASSPQGVLTQHF.

V usage is TRBV10-3 and J usage is TRBJ1-2, with D perhaps TRBD1 (6 bases). Per germline, CDR1 ENHRY and CDR2 SYGVKD. The CDR3 length is 16 residues. Trimming pared 4 bases from V and 5 bases from J, leaving 20 bases between. CDR3 residues: CAISGQTGTHLYGYTF. The CDR3 DNA follows: TGTGCCATCAGTGGACAAACAGGGACCCATCTATATGGCTACACCTTC.

The chain employs TRBV2 and TRBJ2-3; D call uncertain. The V end lost 4 bases, the J end lost 0 bases, and 8 bases lay between the germline ends. CDR3 length: 14 amino acids. Germline V gives CDR1 SNHLY, CDR2 FYNNEI. The CDR3 sequence is CASSVLGSTDTQYF. The CDR3 DNA follows: TGTGCCAGCAGTGTTTTGGGTAGCACAGATACGCAGTATTTT.

This chain links TRBV15 with TRBJ1-4; D not certain. V lost 5 bases, J lost 0 bases, and 7 bases lay in between. This CDR3 is 14 amino acids long. CDR1 and CDR2 from the germline V gene are LNHNV and YYDKDF (reference sequence). In DNA, the CDR3 is TGTGCCACCAGCGGAAGAGCAACTAATGAAAAACTGTTTTTT. Translation gives CATSGRATNEKLFF.

J is TRBJ2-1 and V is TRBV13; 11 positions match TRBD2. This CDR3 has 17 amino acids. J gave up 1 base and V 4 bases, and 6 bases lay outside the gene matches. The germline CDR1 and CDR2 sequences are PRHDT and FYEKMQ (reference sequence). Written as DNA, the CDR3 is TGTGCCAGCAGCTCGGGACTAGCGGCCCCTTCCTACAATGAGCAGTTCTTC. It translates to CASSSGLAAPSYNEQFF.

DNA of the CDR3: TGTGCCAGCTCATCGGGACAGGAAGACGAGCAGTACTTC. Translation gives CASSSGQEDEQYF. The chain joins TRBV18 to TRBJ2-7, with 8 positions matching TRBD1. V shed 5 bases, J shed 5 bases, and the junction held 5 bases outside the gene matches. The CDR3 loop spans 13 amino acids. CDR1 and CDR2 from the germline V gene are KGHSH and LQKENI.

The gene calls are TRBV29-1 and TRBJ1-1; TRBD1 might be the D (6 bases). V was clipped by 3 bases and J by 8 bases, with 25 bases between them. CDR1 is SQVTM, CDR2 ANQGSEA, per germline. The CDR3 extends over 16 amino acids. The CDR3 DNA sequence: TGCAGCGTTGAGGTCAGGGGCGGTTTTTTTCCCCTGGAAGCTTTCTTT. Its protein product is CSVEVRGGFFPLEAFF.

The chain recombines TRBV11-2 with TRBJ1-1, with D unclear. This CDR3 spans 13 amino acids. V was pared by 0 bases and J by 8 bases, with 10 bases between. Germline V gives CDR1 SGHAT, CDR2 FQNNGV. The CDR3 DNA reads as TGTGCCAGCAGCTTAGATCCAAACGGCGAAGCTTTCTTT. Its protein is CASSLDPNGEAFF.

The chain carries TRBV12-5 and TRBJ2-1, with TRBD1 matching 7 bases. Looked up from germline, CDR1 is LGHNT and CDR2 is FRNRAP. The CDR3 consists of 11 residues. V lost 6 bases, J lost 9 bases, and 2 bases stayed unmatched. CDR3 in amino acids: CASGHRGEQFF. CDR3 nucleotide sequence: TGTGCTAGTGGCCACAGGGGTGAGCAGTTCTTC. Full variable domain (rest looked up from reference TRBV12-5 and TRBJ2-1): DARVTQTPRHKVTEMGQEVTMRCQPILGHNTVFWYRQTMMQGLELLAYFRNRAPLDDSGMPKDRFSAEMPDATLATLKIQPSEPRDSAVYFCASGHRGEQFFGPGTRLTVL.

The chain combines TRBV4-3 with TRBJ2-1, with 10 bases lining up with TRBD2. There are 21 residues in the CDR3. CDR1 LGHNA and CDR2 YSLEER come from the germline V gene. V shed 6 bases and J 4 bases; nucleotides not matched to a gene: 24. The CDR3 here is CASRAKPVTSGLGAAYNEQFF. The CDR3 DNA sequence: TGCGCCAGCAGAGCCAAGCCCGTGACTAGCGGGCTTGGGGCTGCATACAATGAGCAGTTCTTC.

This clone was counted a few times. This rearrangement joins TRBV27 to TRBJ2-5; 7 nucleotides line up with TRBD2. V dropped 4 bases and J dropped 5; count of bases not matched to a gene: 10. This CDR3 is 15 amino acids long. Germline CDR1 MNHEY, CDR2 SMNVEV (reference sequence). The CDR3 bases are TGTGCCAGCAGTTACGACGGGAGGAGGGAGGAGACCCAGTACTTC. It encodes CASSYDGRREETQYF.

This clone was found a few times. The chain carries TRBV2 and TRBJ1-2; tentatively, D is TRBD1 (5 bases). With 6 bases removed from V and 4 bases from J, the gap between germline ends came to 18 bases. The CDR3 consists of 15 residues. Germline loops: CDR1 SNHLY, CDR2 FYNNEI. In DNA form, the CDR3 reads TGTGCCAGCAGCGTAGCCTCCGGGACGCGCTATGGCTACACCTTC. As protein: CASSVASGTRYGYTF.

This sequence joins TRBV27 and TRBJ2-7; TRBD1 aligns across 9 bases. In germline, CDR1 is MNHEY, CDR2 SMNVEV (reference sequence). The CDR3 totals 15 residues. The J segment lost 0 bases and the V segment lost 6 bases, leaving 6 bases of the junction unmatched. In DNA form, the CDR3 reads TGTGCCAGCAGGGAACAGGGGGCGAGCTCCTACGAGCAGTACTTC. Residues: CASREQGASSYEQYF.

This clone was counted only a few times. The V call is TRBV6-5, the J call TRBJ2-2; D gene ambiguous. This CDR3 comprises 14 residues. V lost 6 bases to trimming and J lost 1 base, with 9 bases between them. From germline, CDR1 is MNHEY and CDR2 SVGAGI. The CDR3 DNA is TGTGCCAGCAGGTACAGCGTGAACACCGGGGAGCTGTTTTTT. Translated: CASRYSVNTGELFF.

This sequence joins TRBV28 and TRBJ1-5, with a tentative D call TRBD1 (5 bases). The CDR3 is 15 amino acids. The germline V gene encodes CDR1 MDHEN and CDR2 SYDVKM. V gave up 8 bases and J gave up 0 bases, with 14 bases separating them. The CDR3 sequence is CASLKPGGSNQPQHF. CDR3 in DNA: TGTGCCAGCTTGAAGCCTGGGGGTAGCAATCAGCCCCAGCATTTT.

This chain connects TRBV28 to TRBJ1-2; no clear D. The CDR3 is 16 residues long. V lost 5 bases and J lost 6, with 22 bases in between. Germline-derived CDR1 and CDR2 are MDHEN and SYDVKM. CDR3 loop: CASSLADGFTSDGYTF. CDR3 nucleotides: TGTGCCAGCAGTCTCGCGGACGGTTTTACGTCGGATGGCTACACCTTC.